The 28 T cell receptor beta chains below were found in one sample sequenced in a study of human T cells and chemical hapten exposure (dated by TCRdb to 2020 to 2023). The time point label, read with the paper, signifies: patch test 3, about 24 weeks after DPC sensitization. The treatment or condition label of this sample denotes: therapeutic diphenylcyclopropenone sensitization with weekly scalp DPC. The protocol used for the library was RACE. TCRdb names NextSeq 500 as the instrument used. In-frame beta chains were kept once TCRdb had trimmed the public reads at Q25 with fastp and called clones with MiXCR. Rows matching on CDR3 protein sequence are summarized as one entry with the most common DNA and genes. This sample comprises tens of thousands of distinct CDR3 sequences, roughly 10% of them detected only once. 15% to 20% of the sample goes to the ten largest clones. The source was whole blood, collected in connection with sensitization to the hapten diphenylcyclopropenone (DPC). These receptors were obtained from a middle-aged woman with alopecia areata. Some clones in this sample may be carry-over from other donors' samples.

The table lists this clonotype with a few counts. J is TRBJ1-2 and V is TRBV7-9, with D unresolved. Germline CDR1 reads SEHNR; CDR2 reads FQNEAQ (reference sequence). The CDR3 consists of 14 residues. V was cut by 7 bases and J by 0 bases, with 12 bases left in between. The CDR3 DNA is TGTGCCAGCATCGTGTCGGGAGCTAACTATGGCTACACCTTC. Protein product: CASIVSGANYGYTF. The whole variable domain, filled in from reference TRBV7-9 and TRBJ1-2, reads DTGVSQNPRHKITKRGQNVTFRCDPISEHNRLYWYRQTLGQGPEFLTYFQNEAQLEKSRLLSDRFSAERPKGSFSTLEIQRTEQGDSAMYLCASIVSGANYGYTFGSGTRLTVV.

This clonotype was picked up a small number of times. The CDR3 is CSGTYGDTQYF. The CDR3, as DNA: TGCAGCGGGACCTACGGAGATACGCAGTATTTT. The chain employs TRBV29-1 and TRBJ2-3, with D uncertain. V was shortened by 7 bases and J by 5 bases, with 10 bases between the two germline ends. Per germline, CDR1 SQVTM and CDR2 ANQGSEA. The CDR3 has 11 amino acids.

This clonotype appeared many times. This chain links TRBV7-6 with TRBJ1-6, with 8 bases lining up with TRBD1. Germline assignment: CDR1 SGHVS and CDR2 FNYEAQ. The V segment lost 3 bases and the J segment 13 bases; nucleotides outside the gene matches: 5. The CDR3 has 13 amino acids. The CDR3 protein is CASSLGQAHPLHF. CDR3 in DNA: TGTGCCAGCAGCTTGGGACAGGCCCATCCCCTCCACTTT. Full variable domain (remainder filled in from reference TRBV7-6 and TRBJ1-6): GAGVSQSPRYKVTKRGQDVALRCDPISGHVSLYWYRQALGQGPEFLTYFNYEAQQDKSGLPNDRFSAERPEGSISTLTIQRTEQRDSAMYRCASSLGQAHPLHFGNGTRLTVT.

This clonotype was counted a few times. The V call is TRBV12-3 or TRBV12-4, the J call TRBJ1-5, with TRBD1 as a possible D gene (5 bases). The CDR3 consists of 15 residues. Trimming took off 5 bases at V and 6 bases at J, with 17 bases between the two ends. The CDR3 bases are TGTGCCAGCAGTCTGGGTACAGGAAAGGGTCAGCCCCAGCATTTT. Protein: CASSLGTGKGQPQHF.

This clonotype was counted many times. The chain employs TRBV5-6 and TRBJ2-7, with 9 bases aligning to TRBD1. Germline V lookup: CDR1 SGHDT, CDR2 YYEEEE. This CDR3 has 14 amino acids. Trimming at V came to 4 bases and at J to 3 bases, leaving 5 bases not matched to a gene. The CDR3 reads CASSGGQGYYEQYF. CDR3 DNA sequence: TGTGCCAGCAGCGGGGGACAGGGTTACTACGAGCAGTACTTC.

There are a few counts of this clonotype. The genes are TRBV4-1 and TRBJ2-3, with D unclear. Trimming pared 0 bases from V and 1 base from J, leaving 8 bases between. The CDR3 is 15 amino acids. Germline V gene sequence: CDR1 MGHRA, CDR2 YSYEKL. CDR3 coding DNA: TGCGCCAGCAGCCAAGAGGACCGTGGCACAGATACGCAGTATTTT. Its protein product is CASSQEDRGTDTQYF.

The chain carries TRBV7-6 and TRBJ2-1, with D perhaps TRBD2 (6 bases). V dropped 0 bases and J dropped 3 bases, with 6 bases sitting between them. In germline, CDR1 is SGHVS, CDR2 FNYEAQ. The CDR3 totals 14 residues. CDR3 nucleotides: TGTGCCAGCAGCTTAGCGCGGGACTACAATGAGCAGTTCTTC. It is translated as CASSLARDYNEQFF. Full variable domain (missing parts from reference TRBV7-6 and TRBJ2-1): GAGVSQSPRYKVTKRGQDVALRCDPISGHVSLYWYRQALGQGPEFLTYFNYEAQQDKSGLPNDRFSAERPEGSISTLTIQRTEQRDSAMYRCASSLARDYNEQFFGPGTRLTVL.

This clonotype showed up many times. The CDR3 DNA is TGTGCCAGCAGCTTAATGAGCTATAATTCACCCCTCCACTTT. Its translation is CASSLMSYNSPLHF. J is TRBJ1-6 and V is TRBV7-8; D is ambiguous. The germline CDR1 and CDR2 sequences are SGHVS and FQNEAQ. Trimming took off 2 bases at V and 3 bases at J, with 5 bases between the two ends. The CDR3 is 14 amino acids.

The V gene is TRBV28, the J gene TRBJ2-2, with D perhaps matching TRBD1 or TRBD2 (5 bases each). V was cut by 3 bases and J by 8 bases, with 16 bases left in between. There are 15 residues in the CDR3. Germline V gene data show CDR1 as MDHEN and CDR2 as SYDVKM. The CDR3 region has the DNA TGTGCCAGCAGTTTCCCTGGGACCTACTTGGGGGAGCTGTTTTTT. This codes for CASSFPGTYLGELFF.

The chain employs TRBV6-5 and TRBJ2-1; 13 bases align to TRBD2. This CDR3 region has 18 residues. CDR1 and CDR2 (germline): MNHEY, SVGAGI. V gave up 5 bases and J gave up 6 bases; unmatched junction bases: 13. The CDR3 bases are TGTGCCAGCAGTCCAACTAGCGGGGGGGCCTGGTCGGGCAATGAGCAGTTCTTC. Protein: CASSPTSGGAWSGNEQFF.

This clonotype was picked up many times. This chain links TRBV3-1 with TRBJ2-3, with D tentatively TRBD2 (5 bases). Looked up from germline, CDR1 is LGHDT and CDR2 is YNNKEL (reference sequence). V lost 4 bases and J 0 bases, leaving 14 bases between the germline ends. CDR3 size: 16 residues. CDR3 coding DNA: TGTGCCAGCAGCCGAGAGGAGCGGCTTAGCACAGATACGCAGTATTTT. Amino acid sequence: CASSREERLSTDTQYF.

In this sample, this clonotype turned up many times. The rearrangement links TRBV6-5 to TRBJ1-6; a weak D match, TRBD1 (5 bases). Germline CDR1 is MNHEY and CDR2 is SVGAGI. The CDR3 has 14 amino acids. Between the trimmed V and J ends, which lost 0 bases and 5 bases, there was a span of 5 bases. The DNA of the CDR3 is TGTGCCAGCAGTTACTCCAGGGATAATTCACCCCTCCACTTT. Encoded protein: CASSYSRDNSPLHF.

V and J are TRBV3-1 and TRBJ1-2; perhaps TRBD1 as D (5 bases). The CDR3 is made up of 16 amino acids. CDR1 and CDR2 (germline): LGHDT, YNNKEL (reference sequence). V lost 0 bases, J lost 6 bases, and 17 bases lay in between. DNA for the CDR3: TGTGCCAGCAGCCAAGAAACCCAGGGCCCTTTTGATGGCTACACCTTC. This gives the protein CASSQETQGPFDGYTF. Looking up the rest from reference TRBV3-1 and TRBJ1-2 gives the full variable domain: DTAVSQTPKYLVTQMGNDKSIKCEQNLGHDTMYWYKQDSKKFLKIMFSYNNKELIINETVPNRFSPKSPDKAHLNLHINSLELGDSAVYFCASSQETQGPFDGYTFGSGTRLTVV.

This clonotype was counted ten times or more. The V gene is TRBV5-1, the J gene TRBJ1-4; D not certain. The CDR3 has 15 amino acids. The V and J ends lost 0 bases and 0 bases respectively, with 6 bases between them. CDR1 and CDR2 from the germline V gene are SGHRS and YFSETQ. The CDR3 protein is CASSLVGSTNEKLFF. The CDR3 DNA reads as TGCGCCAGCAGCTTGGTGGGGTCAACTAATGAAAAACTGTTTTTT. The whole variable domain, filled in from reference TRBV5-1 and TRBJ1-4, reads KAGVTQTPRYLIKTRGQQVTLSCSPISGHRSVSWYQQTPGQGLQFLFEYFSETQRNKGNFPGRFSGRQFSNSRSEMNVSTLELGDSALYLCASSLVGSTNEKLFFGSGTQLSVL.

The chain uses TRBV7-6 and TRBJ2-2, with D possibly being TRBD1 or TRBD2 (5 bases each). This CDR3 has 18 residues. Germline loops: CDR1 SGHVS, CDR2 FNYEAQ. V was cut by 0 bases and J by 5 bases, with 19 bases left in between. CDR3 in amino acids: CASSLARTQGARTGELFF. CDR3 sequence (DNA): TGTGCCAGCAGCTTAGCGAGGACTCAAGGGGCACGGACCGGGGAGCTGTTTTTT. The variable domain in full, with the rest retrieved from reference TRBV7-6 and TRBJ2-2, is GAGVSQSPRYKVTKRGQDVALRCDPISGHVSLYWYRQALGQGPEFLTYFNYEAQQDKSGLPNDRFSAERPEGSISTLTIQRTEQRDSAMYRCASSLARTQGARTGELFFGEGSRLTVL.

V and J are TRBV7-9 and TRBJ2-7, with 7 bases that match TRBD2. The CDR3 is made up of 14 amino acids. Germline V gene lookup returns CDR1 SEHNR and CDR2 FQNEAQ (reference sequence). Trimming removed 4 bases from V and 2 bases from J; junction bases left unmatched: 5. The CDR3 sequence is CASSSSGGTYEQYF. The DNA for the CDR3 is TGTGCCAGCAGCTCTAGCGGAGGCACCTACGAGCAGTACTTC. Combining the CDR3 with reference TRBV7-9 and TRBJ2-7 gives the whole variable domain DTGVSQNPRHKITKRGQNVTFRCDPISEHNRLYWYRQTLGQGPEFLTYFQNEAQLEKSRLLSDRFSAERPKGSFSTLEIQRTEQGDSAMYLCASSSSGGTYEQYFGPGTRLTVT.

The table lists this clonotype with many counts. The rearrangement uses TRBV29-1 and TRBJ1-1; possible D gene TRBD1, 5 bases. V was clipped by 6 bases and J by 11 bases, with 19 bases between them. CDR1 and CDR2 from the germline V gene are SQVTM and ANQGSEA. The CDR3 spans 12 residues. Written as DNA, the CDR3 is TGCAGCGTCCTGATAATTTCAGGGTCGGCTTTCTTT. Amino acid sequence: CSVLIISGSAFF. Variable domain in full (rest from reference TRBV29-1 and TRBJ1-1): SAVISQKPSRDICQRGTSLTIQCQVDSQVTMMFWYRQQPGQSLTLIATANQGSEATYESGFVIDKFPISRPNLTFSTLTVSNMSPEDSSIYLCSVLIISGSAFFGQGTRLTVV.

By its share, this clonotype is medium-sized. The chain is built from TRBV7-7 and TRBJ2-3; D gene uncertain. The CDR3 runs to 14 residues. The germline V and J ends were trimmed by 2 bases and 2 bases, with 8 bases remaining between them. Germline CDR1 SSHAT, CDR2 FNYEAQ (reference sequence). This chain's CDR3 is CASSLSVNTDTQYF. The CDR3 nucleotides read TGTGCCAGCAGCTTATCAGTTAACACAGATACGCAGTATTTT.

This clonotype was observed many times. V usage is TRBV6-2 or TRBV6-3 and J usage is TRBJ2-3; 10 bases align to TRBD2. The CDR3 sequence is 16 residues long. Unmatched junction bases numbered 8, after V lost 5 bases and J lost 3 bases. Per germline, CDR1 MNHEY and CDR2 SVGEGT. DNA for the CDR3: TGTGCCAGCAGTCCCCATAGCGGGGGGAGGACAGATACGCAGTATTTT. This sequence encodes CASSPHSGGRTDTQYF.

Worth noting for this clonotype: Since a much larger clone is just one base distant, this may be a read error. CDR3 coding DNA: TGTGCCAGCAGCCCTGCAGGTGTAGATACGCAGTATTTT. It translates to CASSPAGVDTQYF. The rearrangement joins TRBV7-3 to TRBJ2-3, with unresolved D. Trimming removed 5 bases from V and 5 bases from J, with 11 bases in between. Germline loops: CDR1 SGHTA, CDR2 FQGTGA. This CDR3 has 13 residues.

There are a few counts of this clonotype. V and J are TRBV30 and TRBJ2-5, with TRBD1 identical over 10 bases. CDR3 size: 17 residues. After removal of 5 bases from V and 4 bases from J, the junction contained 16 bases not matched to a gene. From germline, CDR1 is GTSNPN and CDR2 SVGIG (reference sequence). This CDR3 reads CAWGKLTGGAGVETQYF. The CDR3 nucleotides read TGTGCCTGGGGCAAACTGACAGGGGGCGCGGGAGTAGAGACCCAGTACTTC.

The CDR3 coding sequence is TGTGCCAGCAGCTTAAAAGTCGGCGGGGGCCAAGAGACCCAGTACTTC. The encoded protein is CASSLKVGGGQETQYF. The gene calls are TRBV7-3 and TRBJ2-5; the match to TRBD2 covers 7 bases. This CDR3 region has 16 residues. Germline V gene sequence: CDR1 SGHTA, CDR2 FQGTGA. V dropped 1 base and J dropped 1; count of bases not matched to a gene: 6.

The V call is TRBV5-6, the J call TRBJ2-6, with 8 nucleotides matching TRBD1. CDR3 length equals 20 residues. Germline V gene data show CDR1 as SGHDT and CDR2 as YYEEEE. V shed 3 bases and J 0 bases; nucleotides not matched to a gene: 14. CDR3 coding DNA: TGTGCCAGCAGCTCGGATCGGGCCGGACAGGGCCCCTCTGGGGCCAACGTCCTGACTTTC. Translated: CASSSDRAGQGPSGANVLTF.

The chain uses TRBV11-2 and TRBJ1-1, with D unclear. The V end lost 4 bases, the J end lost 1 base, and 13 bases lay between the germline ends. The CDR3 runs 15 residues. The germline V gene encodes CDR1 SGHAT and CDR2 FQNNGV. CDR3 DNA sequence: TGTGCCAGCAGCTACGGGAGGGCGGGGAACACTGAAGCTTTCTTT. Translated, it gives CASSYGRAGNTEAFF.

This sequence joins TRBV5-1 and TRBJ1-4; TRBD1 matches 8 bases. Germline V gene data show CDR1 as SGHRS and CDR2 as YFSETQ. The CDR3 spans 17 residues. V was clipped by 4 bases and J by 2 bases; unmatched bases: 10. The CDR3 region is CASSPEIQGATNEKLFF. The CDR3 nucleotides read TGCGCCAGCAGCCCCGAGATTCAGGGGGCCACTAATGAAAAACTGTTTTTT.

This clonotype was counted a few times. The chain employs TRBV9 and TRBJ1-1, with 8 bases lining up with TRBD1. The CDR3 contains 17 residues. Germline V gene lookup returns CDR1 SGDLS and CDR2 YYNGEE. Losses at the gene ends were 3 bases for V and 3 bases for J; bases not matched to a gene: 13. The CDR3 is CASSAFDRGKGDTEAFF. The CDR3 DNA sequence: TGTGCCAGCAGCGCCTTTGACAGGGGTAAAGGGGACACTGAAGCTTTCTTT.

This clonotype showed up just a few times. The chain is built from TRBV7-9 and TRBJ1-1; 9 bases map to TRBD1. Germline V gene lookup returns CDR1 SEHNR and CDR2 FQNEAQ (reference sequence). Trimming at V came to 0 bases and at J to 8 bases, leaving 10 bases not matched to a gene. This CDR3 is 16 amino acids long. The CDR3 bases are TGTGCCAGCAGCTTAGCCCCCGGGACAGGGAAGCCCGAAGCTTTCTTT. It translates to CASSLAPGTGKPEAFF.

This sequence joins TRBV4-3 and TRBJ2-1; D gene unclear. The CDR3 covers 16 residues. Looked up from germline, CDR1 is LGHNA and CDR2 is YSLEER. Trimming stripped 1 base from V and 2 bases from J, with 12 bases between. The DNA for the CDR3 is TGCGCCAGCAGCCAAGCGCCAGCGCCTACCTACAATGAGCAGTTCTTC. This sequence encodes CASSQAPAPTYNEQFF.